Listed below are T cell receptor beta chains from one sample, sequenced in a study of cytomegalovirus exposure and HLA in healthy donors. Assay: immunoSEQ multiplex PCR; the TCRdb copy retains only in-frame clones and omits some. The sample consists of approximately 180,000 clones, roughly 80% of them appearing once. Specimen: PBMCs. The receptors originated from a woman in her forties or fifties in good health and CMV-seronegative. Both conserved end residues are trimmed from each CDR3. D genes are given only for firm matches.

CDR3	D	V	J
ASSVDRDYGYT	TRBD1	TRBV5-8	TRBJ1-2
ASSLGQGGYEQY	TRBD1	TRBV5-4	NA
ASSLGSGGGNEQF	TRBD1	TRBV7-2	TRBJ2-1
ATSRDQGLGNTIY	NA	TRBV15	TRBJ1-3
ASSSRDRGNTQY	TRBD1	TRBV5-1	TRBJ2-7
ASSYLTGITYEQY	NA	TRBV6-6	TRBJ2-7
ATSSRLVSNTGELF	NA	TRBV15	TRBJ2-2
ASTPPQGTTDTQY	NA	TRBV28	TRBJ2-3
ASSQHLNSPGQGLTPLH	TRBD1	TRBV7-2	TRBJ1-6
ASRFIGGSSYEQY	NA	TRBV12-2	TRBJ2-7
ASSPVPSSYNSPLH	NA	TRBV7-2	TRBJ1-6
ASSPDTNTEAF	NA	TRBV7-9	TRBJ1-1
AISEPDRGETQY	TRBD1	TRBV10-3	TRBJ2-5
ASSRSLTGTTEAF	NA	TRBV7-2	TRBJ1-1
ASSQEAVEFYGYT	NA	TRBV4-3	TRBJ1-2
ASSEGTVNTIY	NA	TRBV6-1	TRBJ1-3
ASSLDGGLNSYEQY	TRBD2	TRBV5-1	TRBJ2-7
ASSVLGATNEKLF	NA	TRBV2	TRBJ1-4
ASGTSGIYNEQF	TRBD2	TRBV11-2	TRBJ2-1
ASRTGGPHYGYT	TRBD1	TRBV6-5	TRBJ1-2
ASSSLFYTGGPSYEQY	TRBD2	TRBV28	TRBJ2-7
ASTLSGGVGTQY	TRBD2	TRBV19	TRBJ2-5
ASSSDREQY	TRBD1	TRBV6-6	TRBJ2-5
ASSLRGSGYT	NA	TRBV7-3	TRBJ1-2
ASSPDRVYGYT	TRBD1	TRBV7-9	TRBJ1-2
ASSSLNRVRYGYT	NA	TRBV27	TRBJ1-2
ASSLVLTSGRETDTQY	TRBD2	TRBV5-1	TRBJ2-3
ASRMGLNSGNTIY	NA	TRBV6-5	TRBJ1-3
ASSSRDRGVFYGYT	TRBD1	TRBV5-6	TRBJ1-2
ASSPIEWSYGYT	NA	TRBV16	TRBJ1-2
ASSLDATSTETQY	TRBD2	TRBV5-1	TRBJ2-5
ASSLAGTSGNEQY	TRBD2	TRBV7-2	TRBJ2-7
ASSHLRDTTEAF	NA	TRBV4-1	TRBJ1-1
ASSIPGRDTQY	NA	TRBV19	TRBJ2-3
ASSESGRTSGLNEQF	TRBD2	TRBV10-2	TRBJ2-1
ASSPPRGTQSSDTQY	NA	TRBV7-9	TRBJ2-3
ASSEPGGGVPSTDTQY	NA	TRBV2	TRBJ2-3
ASSPLAAKGDYGYT	NA	TRBV27	TRBJ1-2
ATSRDWGPYEQY	NA	TRBV15	TRBJ2-7
ASSLASVTGELF	NA	TRBV7-9	TRBJ2-2
ASKRGAPSYNEQF	NA	TRBV27	TRBJ2-1
ASLSGAGSTEAF	NA	TRBV18	TRBJ1-1
ATSRGWSGKSNQPQH	NA	TRBV15	TRBJ1-5
ASSDRGNQPQH	TRBD1	TRBV18	TRBJ1-5
ASRGQPNQPQH	TRBD1	TRBV19	TRBJ1-5
ASSESSNQPQH	NA	TRBV25-1	TRBJ1-5
AISELKLQGRKETQY	NA	TRBV10-3	TRBJ2-5
ASSVGTGVNYGYT	TRBD1	TRBV9	TRBJ1-2
ASSPFRGSTDTQY	NA	TRBV4-1	TRBJ2-3
ASSGSRGTDGEKLF	TRBD1	TRBV19	TRBJ1-4
ASSSEQGNTEAF	NA	TRBV18	TRBJ1-1
ASSAGTSGDEQF	TRBD2	TRBV7-7	TRBJ2-1
ASSLEIGVGANVLT	NA	TRBV7-8	TRBJ2-6
ASSIRSGTSTDTQY	NA	TRBV5-1	TRBJ2-3
ASPGQGSGANVLT	TRBD1	TRBV6-1	TRBJ2-6